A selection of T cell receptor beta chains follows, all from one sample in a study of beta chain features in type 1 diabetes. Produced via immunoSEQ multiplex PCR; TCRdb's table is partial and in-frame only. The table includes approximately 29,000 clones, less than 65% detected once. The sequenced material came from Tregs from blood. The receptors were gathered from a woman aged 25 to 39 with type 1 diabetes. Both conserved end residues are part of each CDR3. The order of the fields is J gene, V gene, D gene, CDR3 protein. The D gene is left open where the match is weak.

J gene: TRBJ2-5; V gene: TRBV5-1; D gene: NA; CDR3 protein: CASSFGSQETQYF
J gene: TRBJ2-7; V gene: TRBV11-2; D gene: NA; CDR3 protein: CASNRISGTDSYEQYF
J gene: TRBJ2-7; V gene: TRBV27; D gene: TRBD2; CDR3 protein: CASSHSGSSYEQYF
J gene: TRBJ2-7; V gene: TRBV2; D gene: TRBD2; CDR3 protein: CASNENSGASYEQYF
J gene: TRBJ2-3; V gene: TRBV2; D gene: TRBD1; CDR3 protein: CASSGTGRTDTQYF
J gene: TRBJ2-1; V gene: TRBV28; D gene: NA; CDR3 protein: CASSAGLTYNEQFF
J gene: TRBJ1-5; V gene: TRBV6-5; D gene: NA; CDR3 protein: CASSFGQRSNQPQHF
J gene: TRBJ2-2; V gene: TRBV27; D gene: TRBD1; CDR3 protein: CASSLSYTGGADRTGELFF
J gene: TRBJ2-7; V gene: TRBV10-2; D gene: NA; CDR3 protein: CASSERIQYEQYF
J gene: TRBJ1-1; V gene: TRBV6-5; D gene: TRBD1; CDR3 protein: CASSTGGTEAFF
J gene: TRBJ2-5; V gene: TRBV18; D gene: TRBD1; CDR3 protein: CASSLGTGSRETQYF
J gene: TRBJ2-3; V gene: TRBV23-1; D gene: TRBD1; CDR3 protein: CASSQSPTGIPLSTDTQYF
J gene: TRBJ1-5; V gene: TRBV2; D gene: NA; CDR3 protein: CASRRGSNQPQHF
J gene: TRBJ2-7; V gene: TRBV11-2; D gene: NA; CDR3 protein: CASGTQYEQYF
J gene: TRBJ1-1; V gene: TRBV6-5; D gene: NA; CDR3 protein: CASKSAYTEAFF